This TCR beta chain comes out of a study of CXCR4 blockade with PD-1 therapy in pancreatic cancer. Study results and limitations: Tumor clonality averaged about 0.15 versus 0.049 in healthy blood, not predicting survival.

The CDR3 consists of 13 residues. The V and J ends lost 7 bases and 9 bases respectively, with 18 bases between them. Of note for this clone: Its antigen is undetermined.

Clones were read by immunoSEQ multiplex PCR, and TCRdb kept only the in-frame ones, dropping some. The sample carries more than 15,000 clones, around 72% recorded once. The clonotype was recovered from a human donor with pancreatic ductal adenocarcinoma. The chain carries TRBV23-1 and TRBJ2-5; D unresolved. TRBV23-1 falls under the ORF class, with uncertain function. The sample consisted of tumor tissue. CDR3 sequence: CASTRGPLSAQYF. In nucleotides, the CDR3 is TGCGCCAGCACCAGAGGACCGTTGTCGGCCCAGTACTTC.